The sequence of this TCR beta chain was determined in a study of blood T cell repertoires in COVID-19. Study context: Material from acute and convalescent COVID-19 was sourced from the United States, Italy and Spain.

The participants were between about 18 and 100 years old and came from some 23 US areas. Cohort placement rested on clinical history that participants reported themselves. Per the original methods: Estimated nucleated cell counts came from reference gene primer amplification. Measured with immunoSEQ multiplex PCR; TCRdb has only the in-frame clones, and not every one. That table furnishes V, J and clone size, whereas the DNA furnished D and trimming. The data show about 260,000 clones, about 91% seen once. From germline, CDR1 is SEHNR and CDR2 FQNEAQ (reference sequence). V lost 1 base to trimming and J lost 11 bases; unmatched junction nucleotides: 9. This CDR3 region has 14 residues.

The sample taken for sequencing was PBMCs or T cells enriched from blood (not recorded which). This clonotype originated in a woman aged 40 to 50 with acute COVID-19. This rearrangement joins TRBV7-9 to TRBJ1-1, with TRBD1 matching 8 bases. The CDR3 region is CASSLDTGGSGAFF. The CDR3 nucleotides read TGTGCCAGCAGCTTAGACACAGGGGGATCGGGGGCTTTCTTT.